Each of the 21 T cell receptor beta chains below was sequenced from the same sample in a study of stem cell transplantation in POMP-related autoinflammatory disease. Produced via immunoSEQ multiplex PCR; TCRdb's table is partial and in-frame only. The sample contains about 26,000 clones, around four fifths of which appear only once. Sequencing was performed on CD4+ T cells from PBMCs, taken before stem cell transplantation. The receptors originated from a human donor with POMP-related autoinflammation and immune dysregulation (PRAID).

V and J are TRBV9 and TRBJ2-5, with 9 bases that match TRBD1. The germline gives CDR1 SGDLS, CDR2 YYNGEE. The CDR3 loop spans 16 amino acids. The ends lost 3 bases at V and 4 bases at J; junction bases unmatched: 10. In nucleotides, the CDR3 is TGTGCCAGCAGCGCCGGGACAGGGAGAATAATAGAGACCCAGTACTTC. Its translation is CASSAGTGRIIETQYF.

This rearrangement joins TRBV27 to TRBJ1-2; tentative D call: TRBD1 (5 bases). The germline V gene encodes CDR1 MNHEY and CDR2 SMNVEV (reference sequence). This CDR3 has 14 residues. The ends were cut back, 1 base at V and 7 bases at J, with 13 bases in the middle. The CDR3 DNA follows: TGTGCCAGCAGTTTATTAAGGGGAGGGGCTGGCTACACCTTC. Protein sequence: CASSLLRGGAGYTF.

This clone has a single count. The chain uses TRBV9 and TRBJ2-2, with 11 bases matching TRBD2. After removal of 4 bases from V and 1 base from J, the junction contained 3 bases not matched to a gene. CDR3 length: 16 amino acids. Germline V CDR1 and CDR2: SGDLS, YYNGEE. The CDR3 nucleotides are TGTGCCAGCAGCCCTCTAGCGGGAGGGAACACCGGGGAGCTGTTTTTT. Translating it yields CASSPLAGGNTGELFF.

The chain carries TRBV10-1 and TRBJ2-3; 13 bases map to TRBD2. Per the germline V gene, CDR1 is WNHNN and CDR2 is SYGVQD (reference sequence). The V segment lost 5 bases and the J segment 4 bases; nucleotides outside the gene matches: 18. CDR3 size: 20 residues. The CDR3 sequence: CASSPPLTSGRPLQADTQYF. In nucleotides, the CDR3 is TGCGCCAGCAGTCCCCCCCTGACTAGCGGGAGGCCTCTGCAGGCAGATACGCAGTATTTT.

The V and J genes are TRBV10-2 and TRBJ2-5, with D perhaps assigned TRBD1 or TRBD2 (5 bases each). The V gene lost 5 bases and the J gene lost 5 bases, with 21 bases spanning the gap. The CDR3 totals 16 residues. Germline V gene lookup returns CDR1 WSHSY and CDR2 SAAADI. The CDR3 is CASSPTRGMGMETQYF. The CDR3 region has the DNA TGCGCCAGCAGTCCTACGAGGGGAATGGGTATGGAGACCCAGTACTTC.

The rearrangement uses TRBV12-5 and TRBJ2-1; possibly TRBD2 for D (5 bases). V was shortened by 5 bases and J by 6 bases, with 20 bases between the two germline ends. CDR3 length: 16 amino acids. Germline V gene lookup returns CDR1 LGHNT and CDR2 FRNRAP. The CDR3 region is CASGPRGLGIFNEQFF. CDR3 DNA sequence: TGTGCTAGTGGTCCCCGAGGGTTGGGGATTTTCAATGAGCAGTTCTTC.

This chain joins TRBV28 and TRBJ1-2; tentative D call: TRBD1 (6 bases). The V gene lost 3 bases and the J gene lost 8 bases, with 19 bases spanning the gap. CDR3 length: 15 residues. Germline V gene sequence: CDR1 MDHEN, CDR2 SYDVKM. CDR3 residues: CASSFNGGVSRGYTF. DNA for the CDR3: TGTGCCAGCAGTTTTAATGGGGGCGTATCTAGGGGCTACACCTTC.

CDR3 region: CASRQGMGGYTF. CDR3 nucleotide sequence: TGCGCCAGCAGACAGGGTATGGGCGGCTACACCTTC. This chain joins TRBV4-1 and TRBJ1-2; possible D gene TRBD1, 6 bases. Germline values: CDR1 MGHRA, CDR2 YSYEKL. The CDR3 totals 12 residues. The V end lost 6 bases, the J end lost 8 bases, and 13 bases lay between the germline ends.

V is TRBV27 and J is TRBJ1-6, with 9 bases matching TRBD1. This CDR3 has 15 amino acids. CDR1 is MNHEY and CDR2 is SMNVEV in the germline V gene (reference sequence). Trimming removed 5 bases from V and 11 bases from J; junction bases left unmatched: 10. The CDR3 sequence: CASSQLTGGWTPLHF. The CDR3 DNA is TGTGCCAGCAGTCAACTCACAGGGGGCTGGACACCCCTCCACTTT.

This clone was seen a handful of times. The chain carries TRBV2 and TRBJ2-1, with D perhaps given as TRBD1 or TRBD2 (5 bases each). This CDR3 has 14 amino acids. Trimming removed 8 bases at V and 5 bases at J, with 16 bases between. Germline lookup yields CDR1 SNHLY and CDR2 FYNNEI. Here the CDR3 reads CASGWTQGHNEQFF. The CDR3 nucleotides are TGTGCCAGCGGATGGACCCAGGGACACAATGAGCAGTTCTTC.

This clone was recorded only once. V and J are TRBV18 and TRBJ1-1; D is ambiguous. The V end was cut by 3 bases, the J end by 1 base, with 9 bases between. CDR1 is KGHSH and CDR2 is LQKENI in the germline V gene. The CDR3 sequence is 14 residues long. The CDR3 DNA sequence: TGTGCCAGCTCACCCAAGGGAGAGAACACTGAAGCTTTCTTT. Amino acids: CASSPKGENTEAFF.

The gene calls are TRBV27 and TRBJ2-5; tentatively, D is TRBD2 (5 bases). V was clipped by 4 bases and J by 5 bases, with 17 bases between them. The germline V gene encodes CDR1 MNHEY and CDR2 SMNVEV (reference sequence). The CDR3 has 15 amino acids. The CDR3: CASSSSWVPGETQYF. The DNA for the CDR3 is TGTGCCAGCAGTTCTTCTTGGGTCCCGGGGGAGACCCAGTACTTC.

The gene calls are TRBV28 and TRBJ2-7; 11 bases align to TRBD2. Germline loops: CDR1 MDHEN, CDR2 SYDVKM. Trimming removed 6 bases from V and 3 bases from J; junction bases left unmatched: 13. CDR3 size: 17 residues. CDR3 region: CASRHPGGLADRYEQYF. CDR3 nucleotide sequence: TGTGCCAGCAGACACCCCGGGGGACTAGCGGACCGCTACGAGCAGTACTTC.

This clone was detected only a few times. The V gene is TRBV2, the J gene TRBJ1-5; weak D call: TRBD1 (5 bases). V was clipped by 6 bases and J by 0 bases, with 6 bases between them. CDR3 length equals 13 residues. Germline V lookup: CDR1 SNHLY, CDR2 FYNNEI. CDR3 DNA sequence: TGTGCCAGCAGGACAGTTAGCAATCAGCCCCAGCATTTT. Protein product: CASRTVSNQPQHF.

The chain combines TRBV5-6 with TRBJ1-2; D uncertain. Trimming pared 4 bases from V and 5 bases from J, leaving 12 bases between. This CDR3 region has 13 residues. Looked up from germline, CDR1 is SGHDT and CDR2 is YYEEEE. CDR3 sequence: CASSRPQPYGYTF. The CDR3, as DNA: TGTGCCAGCAGCCGCCCACAGCCATATGGCTACACCTTC.

The chain has TRBV18 and TRBJ1-2; 8 bases line up with TRBD1. CDR3 size: 17 residues. Per the germline V gene, CDR1 is KGHSH and CDR2 is LQKENI. J was trimmed by 4 bases and V by 4 bases; bases with no gene match: 14. The CDR3 DNA is TGTGCCAGCTCACGATCGGACAGGGCCGATTCCTTCTATGGCTACACCTTC. Translated: CASSRSDRADSFYGYTF.

The chain recombines TRBV25-1 with TRBJ1-2, with a tentative D call TRBD1 (5 bases). The V gene lost 0 bases and the J gene lost 4 bases, with 9 bases spanning the gap. Germline V CDR1 and CDR2: MGHDK, SYGVNS. This CDR3 has 14 amino acids. The CDR3 DNA is TGTGCCAGCAGTGAATATGGGGGTTCCTATGGCTACACCTTC. Protein product: CASSEYGGSYGYTF.

As regards this clone: An end of the junction does not agree with germline; a read error may underlie this. The rearrangement links TRBV7-7 to TRBJ2-5; D possibly corresponds to TRBD1 (6 bases). CDR1 is SSHAT and CDR2 is FNYEAQ in the germline V gene (reference sequence). This CDR3 region has 13 residues. The CDR3 DNA follows: TGTGCTAGCAGCTTGAACAGGGTTGAGACCCAGTACTTC. Its protein product is CASSLNRVETQYF. The entire variable domain, with the rest obtained from reference TRBV7-7 and TRBJ2-5, is as follows: GAGVSQSPRYKVTKRGQDVTLRCDPISSHATLYWYQQALGQGPEFLTYFNYEAQPDKSGLPSDRFSAERPEGSISTLTIQRTEQRDSAMYRCASSLNRVETQYFGPGTRLLVL.

The CDR3 is CASSEKVAGVTRNEQFF. The CDR3 nucleotides are TGCGCCAGCAGTGAAAAGGTCGCAGGGGTCACTAGGAATGAGCAGTTCTTC. The chain has TRBV10-1 and TRBJ2-1, with D perhaps matching TRBD1 (6 bases). V was shortened by 3 bases and J by 7 bases, with 22 bases between the two germline ends. The germline V gene has CDR1 WNHNN and CDR2 SYGVQD (reference sequence). The CDR3 totals 17 residues.

This clone turned up a few times. V is TRBV19 and J is TRBJ2-1, with D tentatively TRBD2 (6 bases). The CDR3 has 14 amino acids. Germline V gives CDR1 LNHDA, CDR2 SQIVND (reference sequence). With 3 bases removed from V and 5 bases from J, the gap between germline ends came to 11 bases. The CDR3 loop reads CASSMGTGDNEQFF. The CDR3 bases are TGTGCCAGTAGTATGGGGACTGGGGACAATGAGCAGTTCTTC.

The genes are TRBV2 and TRBJ2-3, with 10 bases that match TRBD2. V lost 3 bases to trimming and J lost 2 bases; unmatched junction nucleotides: 5. There are 16 residues in the CDR3. CDR1 and CDR2 from the germline V gene are SNHLY and FYNNEI. CDR3: CASSDPSGGYTDTQYF. The DNA for the CDR3 is TGTGCCAGCAGTGATCCTAGCGGGGGTTACACAGATACGCAGTATTTT.